Below, 7 T cell receptor beta chains from the same sample are listed, as sequenced in a study of CD8+ T cells in alopecia areata (dated by TCRdb to the late 2010s). The time point label here, explained by the study, means: four to five weeks on oral tofacitinib. This specimen's treatment or condition label, per the study, means: oral pan-JAK inhibitor, 5-10 mg twice daily. Preparation of the library involved the immunoSEQ multiplex PCR assay. For TCR sequencing, RNA was extracted from every sample and reverse transcribed into cDNA to serve as template. TCRdb took over this immuneACCESS table, retaining in-frame rearrangements with V and J assigned. Such tables are incomplete; in checked studies, under half of the missing clones stem from an unresolved V gene, and the remainder is unexplained. The sample records about 140,000 clones, about 85% of which are singletons. Roughly 13% of the sample rests with the top ten.

Sample: CD8+ T cells sorted from blood, taken at week 4, from a patient treated with tofacitinib. The receptors here all came from a human donor with alopecia areata.

The chain recombines TRBV29-1 with TRBJ2-1; 8 bases fit TRBD1. Looked up from germline, CDR1 is SQVTM and CDR2 is ANQGSEA. The CDR3 is 14 residues long. Trimming removed 4 bases from V and 7 bases from J; junction bases left unmatched: 9. DNA for the CDR3: TGCAGCGTTGTCAACAGGGGGTGGCCGAATGAGCAGTTCTTC. It is translated as CSVVNRGWPNEQFF.

This sequence joins TRBV1 and TRBJ1-6; the table's D call, TRBD1, was not checked against the DNA. TRBV1 is flagged as a pseudogene. The CDR3 loop spans 13 amino acids. The CDR3 bases are TGCACCAGCAGCGGACAGTTTAATTCACCCCTCCACTTT. Translation gives CTSSGQFNSPLHF.

The chain links TRBV29-1 to TRBJ2-3, with unresolved D. The CDR3 extends over 13 amino acids. Germline-derived CDR1 and CDR2 are SQVTM and ANQGSEA. V lost 0 bases and J lost 7, with 11 bases in between. The CDR3 DNA is TGCAGCGTTGAAGAGGATAGCCCGTATACGCAGTATTTT. Translating it yields CSVEEDSPYTQYF.

The chain recombines TRBV5-4 with TRBJ2-3; possible D gene TRBD2, 6 bases. V was trimmed by 4 bases and J by 0 bases, leaving 15 bases between them. The length of the CDR3 is 16 residues. Per germline, CDR1 SGHNT and CDR2 YYREEE (reference sequence). The CDR3: CASSRPGLTSTDTQYF. The CDR3 DNA reads as TGTGCCAGCAGCCGACCGGGACTTACTAGCACAGATACGCAGTATTTT.

V and J are TRBV7-8 and TRBJ1-6; 7 positions agree with TRBD1. This CDR3 region has 15 residues. Germline CDR1 reads SGHVS; CDR2 reads FQNEAQ. Germline trimming cut 4 bases from V and 9 bases from J; bases unmatched to any gene: 9. CDR3 amino acids: CASSSTGQSGSPLHF. CDR3 nucleotides: TGTGCCAGCAGCTCCACGGGACAGTCGGGTTCACCCCTCCACTTT.

This chain links TRBV7-8 with TRBJ2-7; D not resolved. The V end was cut by 3 bases, the J end by 2 bases, with 11 bases between. CDR1 is SGHVS and CDR2 is FQNEAQ in the germline V gene. The CDR3 loop spans 14 amino acids. This chain's CDR3 is CASSFITGTYEQYF. CDR3 sequence (DNA): TGTGCCAGCAGCTTTATTACGGGTACCTACGAGCAGTACTTC.

The rearrangement joins TRBV9 to TRBJ2-1; the D call may be TRBD1 or TRBD2 (5 bases each). Per the germline V gene, CDR1 is SGDLS and CDR2 is YYNGEE. V shed 6 bases and J shed 0 bases, with 19 bases lying between them. The CDR3 has 17 residues. In DNA, the CDR3 is TGTGCCAGCATCCTCACACGGGGACGGAGCTCCTACAATGAGCAGTTCTTC. Translation gives CASILTRGRSSYNEQFF.